The 13 T cell receptor beta chains below come from one sample, sequenced in a study of control samples from healthy donors and cancer patients. Clones were sequenced by immunoSEQ multiplex PCR, and TCRdb holds only the in-frame ones, with some missing. The data show about 82,000 clones, around 87% seen once. The source material was blood. The receptor source for this set is a man aged 45 to 65 in good health.

This chain links TRBV13 with TRBJ1-5, with D possibly being TRBD1 (5 bases). There are 12 residues in the CDR3. Germline assignment: CDR1 PRHDT and CDR2 FYEKMQ (reference sequence). Deletions cut 1 base from V and 13 bases from J, with 11 bases between. For the CDR3, the DNA is TGTGCCAGCAGCTTAGAGCAGGGAATACAGCATTTT. It translates to CASSLEQGIQHF.

This clone occurred a few times. The chain combines TRBV4-1 with TRBJ2-1; the D gene is possibly TRBD2 (6 bases). The CDR3 spans 18 residues. Germline V lookup: CDR1 MGHRA, CDR2 YSYEKL. Trimming removed 2 bases at V and 1 base at J, with 18 bases between. CDR3 sequence reads: CASSQTAVSAGSYNEQFF. The CDR3 coding sequence is TGCGCCAGCAGCCAAACCGCTGTCTCCGCGGGATCCTACAATGAGCAGTTCTTC.

The chain employs TRBV4-3 and TRBJ2-1; D gene unclear. Trimming cost V 0 bases and J 10 bases, with 16 bases left between them. CDR3 length: 15 residues. CDR1 is LGHNA, CDR2 YSLEER, per germline. CDR3 DNA sequence: TGCGCCAGCAGCCAAGATAAGCCTTTGGGCGAGGAGCAGTTCTTC. This codes for CASSQDKPLGEEQFF.

This clone was counted only a few times. The J gene is TRBJ2-5, the V gene TRBV5-6; 13 bases fit TRBD2. Germline V gene data show CDR1 as SGHDT and CDR2 as YYEEEE. CDR3 length: 13 amino acids. Germline trimming cut 7 bases from V and 5 bases from J; bases unmatched to any gene: 2. CDR3: CASGTSGMETQYF. DNA of the CDR3: TGTGCCAGCGGGACTAGCGGGATGGAGACCCAGTACTTC.

The rearrangement joins TRBV27 to TRBJ1-5; weak D call: TRBD1 (6 bases). The CDR3 is 13 residues long. Trimming pared 2 bases from V and 5 bases from J, leaving 7 bases between. Germline V gives CDR1 MNHEY, CDR2 SMNVEV (reference sequence). Here the CDR3 reads CASSLDRYQPQHF. The CDR3 DNA reads TGTGCCAGCAGTTTAGACAGGTATCAGCCCCAGCATTTT.

The chain employs TRBV2 and TRBJ2-1, with TRBD1 identical over 8 bases. The CDR3 is made up of 13 amino acids. Germline V gives CDR1 SNHLY, CDR2 FYNNEI. V lost 9 bases and J lost 4; bases outside the gene matches: 5. CDR3 DNA sequence: TGTGCCAGTGGACAGGGTATTTACAATGAGCAGTTCTTC. This sequence encodes CASGQGIYNEQFF.

The chain employs TRBV7-2 and TRBJ2-3; 11 bases line up with TRBD2. V lost 0 bases, J lost 7 bases, and 6 bases stayed unmatched. Germline CDR1 and CDR2: SGHTA and FQGNSA. The CDR3 has 16 residues. The CDR3 loop reads CASSLANSGGANTQYF. The CDR3, as DNA: TGTGCCAGCAGCTTAGCCAATAGCGGGGGGGCGAATACGCAGTATTTT.

This clone was counted a single time. The chain links TRBV4-2 to TRBJ2-1; a possible D gene is TRBD2 (5 bases). V dropped 0 bases and J dropped 12 bases, with 15 bases sitting between them. CDR1 and CDR2 from the germline V gene are LGHNA and YNFKEQ. The CDR3 has 14 residues. As DNA, the CDR3 is TGTGCCAGCAGCCAAGATTCCCTAGCAATGACGCAGTTCTTC. This encodes CASSQDSLAMTQFF.

The rearrangement links TRBV12-3 or TRBV12-4 to TRBJ2-5; tentative D call: TRBD1 (6 bases). This CDR3 is built from 12 residues. V lost 7 bases and J 2 bases, leaving 8 bases between the germline ends. As DNA, the CDR3 is TGTGCCAGCAATGACAGGCAAGAGACCCAGTACTTC. Protein: CASNDRQETQYF.

J is TRBJ2-1 and V is TRBV5-4, with 11 nucleotides matching TRBD1. The germline V gene has CDR1 SGHNT and CDR2 YYREEE (reference sequence). This CDR3 is built from 17 residues. J gave up 0 bases and V 5 bases, and 7 bases lay outside the gene matches. The CDR3 sequence: CASSWDRGISSYNEQFF. In DNA, the CDR3 is TGTGCCAGCAGTTGGGACAGGGGGATCAGCTCCTACAATGAGCAGTTCTTC.

In this sample, this clone turned up once. The rearrangement links TRBV9 to TRBJ2-1; D remains unclear. This CDR3 is built from 16 residues. The germline V gene has CDR1 SGDLS and CDR2 YYNGEE. Trimming pared 1 base from V and 0 bases from J, leaving 11 bases between. CDR3: CASSVPGASSYNEQFF. In DNA, the CDR3 is TGTGCCAGCAGCGTACCAGGCGCTAGCTCCTACAATGAGCAGTTCTTC.

This sequence joins TRBV12-5 and TRBJ1-2; D uncertain. The ends were cut back, 0 bases at V and 2 bases at J, with 4 bases in the middle. The V gene's germline CDR1 is LGHNT and CDR2 FRNRAP. CDR3 size: 13 residues. Here the CDR3 DNA reads TGTGCTAGTGGTTTGGTAGAGAACTATGGCTACACCTTC. Protein: CASGLVENYGYTF.

V gene TRBV30 combines with J gene TRBJ2-7; 8 bases are a match to TRBD1. J gave up 2 bases and V 1 base, and 4 bases lay outside the gene matches. The CDR3 is 14 residues long. CDR1 GTSNPN and CDR2 SVGIG come from the germline V gene (reference sequence). Here the CDR3 reads CAWSGGDRPYEQYF. DNA for the CDR3: TGTGCCTGGAGTGGGGGGGACAGGCCCTACGAGCAGTACTTC.